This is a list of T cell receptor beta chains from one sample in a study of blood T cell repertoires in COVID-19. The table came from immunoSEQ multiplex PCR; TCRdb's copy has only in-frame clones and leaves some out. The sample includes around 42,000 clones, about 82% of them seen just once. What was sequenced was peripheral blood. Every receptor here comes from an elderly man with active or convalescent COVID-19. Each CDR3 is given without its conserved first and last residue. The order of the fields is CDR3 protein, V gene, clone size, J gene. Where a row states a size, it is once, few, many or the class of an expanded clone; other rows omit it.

CDR3aa: ASSLGGFETQY; v_gene: TRBV5-6; abundance: medium-sized; j_gene: TRBJ2-5
CDR3aa: ASSQASINTGELF; v_gene: TRBV4-3; abundance: .; j_gene: TRBJ2-2
CDR3aa: ASSPADTQY; v_gene: TRBV18; abundance: .; j_gene: TRBJ2-3
CDR3aa: ASSSGSHYEQY; v_gene: TRBV7-9; abundance: .; j_gene: TRBJ2-7
CDR3aa: SVASSQGFYDTEAF; v_gene: TRBV29-1; abundance: .; j_gene: TRBJ1-1
CDR3aa: ASSLSGALVGTEAF; v_gene: TRBV27; abundance: .; j_gene: TRBJ1-1
CDR3aa: ASSEDRGAGNTIY; v_gene: TRBV5-4; abundance: .; j_gene: TRBJ1-3
CDR3aa: ASSLKGGQPQH; v_gene: TRBV7-2; abundance: .; j_gene: TRBJ1-5
CDR3aa: ASSTQLAGGTDTQY; v_gene: TRBV19; abundance: .; j_gene: TRBJ2-3
CDR3aa: ASSLGRTSGNTYEQY; v_gene: TRBV7-2; abundance: .; j_gene: TRBJ2-7
CDR3aa: ASSLSRTSGQETQY; v_gene: TRBV7-2; abundance: .; j_gene: TRBJ2-5
CDR3aa: ATSGTGYTGELF; v_gene: TRBV24-1; abundance: once; j_gene: TRBJ2-2
CDR3aa: ASSRDSMSSYNSPLH; v_gene: TRBV7-2; abundance: .; j_gene: TRBJ1-6
CDR3aa: ASSTGTVNTEAF; v_gene: TRBV19; abundance: .; j_gene: TRBJ1-1
CDR3aa: AWSGPGQDYEQY; v_gene: TRBV30; abundance: .; j_gene: TRBJ2-7
CDR3aa: ATTFQGQGFSQPQH; v_gene: TRBV19; abundance: .; j_gene: TRBJ1-5
CDR3aa: SALRGTGLEAF; v_gene: TRBV29-1; abundance: .; j_gene: TRBJ1-1
CDR3aa: SVEAGRTTEAF; v_gene: TRBV29-1; abundance: .; j_gene: TRBJ1-1
CDR3aa: ASSPSLGADQPQH; v_gene: TRBV6-5; abundance: .; j_gene: TRBJ1-5
CDR3aa: ASSPTQGAFTEAF; v_gene: TRBV7-9; abundance: .; j_gene: TRBJ1-1
CDR3aa: ASSFSFSYEQY; v_gene: TRBV7-2; abundance: .; j_gene: TRBJ2-7
CDR3aa: ASSRGGQKNTGELF; v_gene: TRBV11-3; abundance: .; j_gene: TRBJ2-2